The rows below give T cell receptor beta chains drawn from one sample of a study of vaccination effects on CD4 cells after COVID-19. No cognate antigen is known for these TCRs. This table comes from immunoSEQ multiplex PCR, and its TCRdb copy is limited to in-frame clones, with some not included. The repertoire holds 30,000 to 45,000 clones, with around two thirds as singletons. The input for sequencing was CD4+ T cells from PBMCs cultured with HCoV-NL63 spike peptides, taken before COVID-19 vaccination. These receptor sequences come from a human donor who had a prior SARS-CoV-2 infection. Both conserved end residues are part of each CDR3. The D gene is left open where the match is weak. The size of a clone is reported for some rows only, either as once, few or many, or as a class for expanded clones.

V	J	size	D	DNA	CDR3
TRBV18	TRBJ1-4	once	NA	TGTGCCAGCTCACGATTCCGAGGGGAAAAACTGTTTTTT	CASSRFRGEKLFF
TRBV7-3	TRBJ2-5	NA	NA	TGTGCCAGCAGTGGGGGGGCCGAAGAGACCCAGTACTTC	CASSGGAEETQYF
TRBV2	TRBJ1-2	NA	NA	TGTGCCAGCAGGGCCAGGCCTAGCTATGGCTACACCTTC	CASRARPSYGYTF
TRBV12-3/TRBV12-4	TRBJ2-7	NA	NA	TGTGCCAGCAGCAAGGGAACCTACGAGCAGTACTTC	CASSKGTYEQYF
TRBV9	TRBJ2-1	NA	NA	TGTGCCAGCAGCGCCTTAGTAGGTGAGCAGTTCTTC	CASSALVGEQFF
TRBV2	TRBJ2-2	NA	TRBD1	TGTGCCAGCCGGGACAGGGTGGGAACCGGGGAGCTGTTTTTT	CASRDRVGTGELFF
TRBV7-9	TRBJ2-5	NA	NA	TGTGCCAGCAGCTCGGGACAACAAGAGACCCAGTACTTC	CASSSGQQETQYF
TRBV18	TRBJ2-5	NA	NA	TGTGCCAGCTCACCGGAGACTGGTCGATCAGAGACCCAGTACTTC	CASSPETGRSETQYF
TRBV7-2	TRBJ1-2	NA	NA	TGTGCCAGCAGCTACGCCCAGGAGGCGTTCGGAGGCTATGGCTACACCTTC	CASSYAQEAFGGYGYTF
TRBV2	TRBJ2-3	NA	NA	TGTGCCAGCAGTGGCTTAGCGGCCCGCACAGATACGCAGTATTTT	CASSGLAARTDTQYF
TRBV4-2	TRBJ1-4	NA	NA	TGTGCCAGCAGCCAAGAAGGGAGTTTGGTGGGACGAGGTGAAAAACTGTTTTTT	CASSQEGSLVGRGEKLFF
TRBV5-1	TRBJ2-3	NA	NA	TGCGCCAGCAGCTTCGGGTCCTTGTTGCCAGATACGCAGTATTTT	CASSFGSLLPDTQYF
TRBV6-5	TRBJ1-1	NA	NA	TGTGCCAGCAGAGCCTGGGGGGGATCGGGCACTGAAGCTTTCTTT	CASRAWGGSGTEAFF
TRBV11-2	TRBJ2-1	NA	TRBD2	TGTGCCAGCAGCTTAGATTCCCCATACGGGAGGCAAGGGGATGAGCAGTTCTTC	CASSLDSPYGRQGDEQFF
TRBV7-6	TRBJ2-1	NA	TRBD2	TGTGCCAGCAGCTTAGAAACGGGACTAGCGGGAGGCAATGAGCAGTTCTTC	CASSLETGLAGGNEQFF
TRBV30	TRBJ1-3	NA	TRBD1	TGTGCCTGGAGGCCGAGCCTCTGGACAGGGAAGGTATTCAACACCATATATTTT	CAWRPSLWTGKVFNTIYF
TRBV4-1	TRBJ1-1	NA	NA	TGCGCCAGCAGCGCGCGACAGGCGTTGAACACTGAAGCTTTCTTT	CASSARQALNTEAFF
TRBV5-5	TRBJ1-6	NA	NA	TGTGCCAGCAGCTCTTCCTTCAATAATTCACCCCTCCACTTT	CASSSSFNNSPLHF
TRBV7-6	TRBJ2-2	NA	TRBD1	TGTGCCAGCAGCCCACGCGGGACAGGGGTAGCCGGGGAGCTGTTTTTT	CASSPRGTGVAGELFF
TRBV13	TRBJ2-3	NA	TRBD2	TGTGCCAGCAGTCGCGCGGGGGGAGCGGCGCAGTATTTT	CASSRAGGAAQYF
TRBV6-5	TRBJ2-1	NA	TRBD1	TGTGCCAGCAAGAGAGACAGGGTCCCCTACAATGAGCAGTTCTTC	CASKRDRVPYNEQFF
TRBV5-4	TRBJ2-7	NA	TRBD2	TGTGCCAGCAGCAAATCTAGCGGCTCCTACGAGCAGTACTTC	CASSKSSGSYEQYF
TRBV4-2	TRBJ2-1	NA	NA	TGTGCCAGCAGCCAAGAATCGACGGGGCCCGAATACAATGAGCAGTTCTTC	CASSQESTGPEYNEQFF
TRBV5-1	TRBJ2-6	NA	NA	TGCGCCAGCAGCTTAAATCCGGGAAGCTCTGGGGCCAACGTCCTGACTTTC	CASSLNPGSSGANVLTF
TRBV5-6	TRBJ2-7	once	NA	TGTGCCAGCAGCTTGCTTGGGGCGACCTCCCACGAGCAGTACTTC	CASSLLGATSHEQYF
TRBV2	TRBJ1-6	NA	NA	TGTGCCAGCTGCAGGGCAAATTCACCCCTCCACTTT	CASCRANSPLHF
TRBV7-2	TRBJ2-7	NA	NA	TGTGCCAGCAGCTTACGGCTTTCGGGCGAGCAGTACTTC	CASSLRLSGEQYF
TRBV2	TRBJ1-6	NA	NA	TGTGCCAGCAGTGCGAATTCACCCCTCCACTTT	CASSANSPLHF
TRBV14	TRBJ1-1	once	NA	TGTGCCAGCAGCCAACAGGGGAACACTGAAGCTTTCTTT	CASSQQGNTEAFF
TRBV5-6	TRBJ2-7	NA	TRBD2	TGTGCCAGCAGCTTGTTAGTAGCGGGAGGCCCCTACGAGCAGTACTTC	CASSLLVAGGPYEQYF
TRBV4-1	TRBJ2-1	once	NA	TGCGCCAGCAGCCAACAAACAGCAGGGTTTCTGAATGAGCAGTTCTTC	CASSQQTAGFLNEQFF
TRBV10-3	TRBJ2-1	NA	NA	TGTGCCATCCTTGAGCCTGAAGGGGGTGAGCAGTTCTTC	CAILEPEGGEQFF
TRBV6-5	TRBJ2-6	NA	NA	TGTGCCAGCAGTTACTCTCTCTCTGGGGCCAACGTCCTGACTTTC	CASSYSLSGANVLTF
TRBV18	TRBJ1-3	NA	NA	TGTGCCAGCTCCCCGGGACAAATTTTCTCTGGAAACACCATATATTTT	CASSPGQIFSGNTIYF
TRBV24-1	TRBJ2-3	NA	NA	TGTGCCACCAGTGATTCCCCACACACAGATACGCAGTATTTT	CATSDSPHTDTQYF
TRBV4-2	TRBJ1-4	NA	NA	TGTGCCAGCAGCCAAGAGGTGCAGGGCCCATTATCAACTAATGAAAAACTGTTTTTT	CASSQEVQGPLSTNEKLFF
TRBV18	TRBJ1-1	few	NA	TGTGCCAGCTCACCACTGCGGAACACTGAAGCTTTCTTT	CASSPLRNTEAFF
TRBV6-1	TRBJ2-3	NA	NA	TGTGCCAGCAGTGAATGGCCGCAGTATTTT	CASSEWPQYF
TRBV2	TRBJ1-2	NA	NA	TGTGCCAGCAGTGGGGAAGACTATGGCTACACCTTC	CASSGEDYGYTF
TRBV7-3	TRBJ2-1	NA	NA	TGTGCCAGCAGCTTAGCGGGACAGAATGAGCAGTTCTTC	CASSLAGQNEQFF
TRBV5-5	TRBJ2-1	once	NA	TGTGCCAGCAGCTTGGGGCCAGGGGCGGGCGAGCAGTTCTTC	CASSLGPGAGEQFF
TRBV2	TRBJ2-3	NA	TRBD1	TGTGCCAGCAGCGACCGGGACAGGGACTTGGATACGCAGTATTTT	CASSDRDRDLDTQYF
TRBV11-2	TRBJ2-7	NA	NA	TGTGCCAGCAGCTTGAGGGGAACGGGAATTGAGCAGTACTTC	CASSLRGTGIEQYF
TRBV15	TRBJ2-2	NA	NA	TGTGCCACCAGCAGAGATCAAACAGGGTCCGGGGAGCTGTTTTTT	CATSRDQTGSGELFF
TRBV3-1/TRBV3-2	TRBJ1-6	NA	TRBD1	TGTGCCAGCAGCCAGACAGGGGGAAATTCACCCCTCCACTTT	CASSQTGGNSPLHF
TRBV12-5	TRBJ2-1	NA	NA	TGTGCTAGTGTGGGGGCCTTAGGCGTGGAAGACAATGAGCAGTTCTTC	CASVGALGVEDNEQFF
TRBV5-1	TRBJ1-6	NA	TRBD1	TGCGCCAGCAGCGAGGCATACAGGGGGCGAAATTCACCCCTCCACTTT	CASSEAYRGRNSPLHF
TRBV7-3	TRBJ2-3	NA	NA	TGTGCCAGCAGCTTACTCGGCGGAATAGATACGCAGTATTTT	CASSLLGGIDTQYF
TRBV7-7	TRBJ2-5	NA	NA	TGTGCTAGCAGCCCTCGGGCAGGGAGACCAGGAGAGACCCAGTACTTC	CASSPRAGRPGETQYF
TRBV2	TRBJ1-6	few	NA	TGTGCCAGCAGTGAAGCTTCTCCCCCCGGACTGATGGACTCACCCCTCCACTTT	CASSEASPPGLMDSPLHF
TRBV6-6	TRBJ1-5	NA	TRBD1	TGTGCCAGCAGAGGGACAGGGGTTACGAGCAATCAGCCCCAGCATTTT	CASRGTGVTSNQPQHF
TRBV5-1	TRBJ2-6	NA	NA	TGCGCCAGCAGCCCCACTAGCTCTGGGGCCAACGTCCTGACTTTC	CASSPTSSGANVLTF
TRBV11-3	TRBJ2-1	NA	NA	TGTGCCAGCAGCCCCGGGACTCTACCTTCCTACAATGAGCAGTTCTTC	CASSPGTLPSYNEQFF
TRBV19	TRBJ1-2	once	TRBD1	TGTGCCACTTCTATTGGGACAGGGAGGCACTATGGCTACACCTTC	CATSIGTGRHYGYTF